Described below is a single TCR beta chain sequence and its context. Its antigen is not known. The data belong to a study of cytomegalovirus exposure and HLA in healthy donors. Study-wide findings and caveats: Cytomegalovirus-associated TCR beta chains were listed, numbering roughly 150. Within the approximately 110 validation repertoires, first-cohort TCR clusters tended to co-occur, according to a later analysis.

The assay was immunoSEQ multiplex PCR, and TCRdb's table has in-frame clones only and misses some. The sample lists 71,000 or so clones; approximately 93% were seen once. CDR1 is SQVTM, CDR2 ANQGSEA, per germline. The CDR3 is 18 amino acids. V shed 3 bases and J 5 bases; nucleotides not matched to a gene: 19. The sequenced sample was PBMCs. This chain links TRBV29-1 with TRBJ2-5; the match to TRBD1 covers 9 bases. The receptor was isolated from a woman aged 18-29 years in good health and CMV-seropositive. The CDR3 protein is CSVDGNMGSGTGWETQYF. CDR3 coding DNA: TGCAGCGTTGACGGCAACATGGGATCCGGGACAGGGTGGGAGACCCAGTACTTC.